This T cell receptor (beta chain) was observed in a study of T cells of healthy individuals (dated by TCRdb to 2016 to 2019). CDR1 and CDR2, per the germline V gene (reference sequence), are DFQATT and SNEGSKA. The junction carries 12 bases between V and J, which are trimmed by 6 bases and 0 bases respectively. Measured from the cysteine to the phenylalanine, the CDR3 is 14 residues long. CDR3 DNA is the only sequence kept; it has 42 bases, read in frame from the first base. The library was prepared using 5' RACE. Data came from an Illumina MiSeq. TCRdb redid the processing of the public reads, applying fastp at Q25 and MiXCR, and retained in-frame beta chains. Each entry merges the rows of one CDR3 protein and shows their most common DNA and genes. The sample table records about 96,000 distinct CDR3 sequences; 17% of these occur just once. Approximately 6% of the sample goes to the ten largest clones.

This clonotype was detected ten times or more. Its antigen specificity is not known. Base-call qualities are not available, and no considerably larger clone is one nucleotide away. This TCR derives from a human donor in good health. The rearrangement combines TRBV20-1 with TRBJ1-3; 6 matching bases give a weak D call of TRBD1. The CDR3: CSARKQGSGNTIYF. The DNA reads as follows: TGCAGTGCAAGAAAACAGGGCTCTGGAAACACCATATATTTT.